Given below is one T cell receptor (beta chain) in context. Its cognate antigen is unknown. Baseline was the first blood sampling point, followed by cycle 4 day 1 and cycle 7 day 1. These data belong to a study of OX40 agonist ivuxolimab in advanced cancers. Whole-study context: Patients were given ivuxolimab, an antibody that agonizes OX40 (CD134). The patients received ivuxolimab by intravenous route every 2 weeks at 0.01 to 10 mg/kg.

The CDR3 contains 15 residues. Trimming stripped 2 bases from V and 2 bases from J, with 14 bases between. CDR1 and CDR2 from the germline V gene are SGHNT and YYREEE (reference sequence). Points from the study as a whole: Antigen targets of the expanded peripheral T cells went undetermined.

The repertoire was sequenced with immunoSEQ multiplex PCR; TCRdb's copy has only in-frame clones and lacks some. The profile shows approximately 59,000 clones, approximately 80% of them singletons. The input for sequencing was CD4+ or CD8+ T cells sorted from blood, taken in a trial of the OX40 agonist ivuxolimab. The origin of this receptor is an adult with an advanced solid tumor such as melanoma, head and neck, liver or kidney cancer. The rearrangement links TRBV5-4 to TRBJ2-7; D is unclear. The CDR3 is CASSFNPRGPYEQYF. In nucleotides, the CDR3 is TGTGCCAGCAGCTTCAACCCTAGAGGCCCCTACGAGCAGTACTTC.